The next 6 T cell receptor beta chains were all read from a single sample in a study of cytomegalovirus exposure and HLA in healthy donors. The primer mix had 60 Vbeta and 13 Jbeta primers. Data came from immunoSEQ multiplex PCR; TCRdb stores just in-frame clones and leaves some out. The table for this sample gives around 210,000 clones. Material for sequencing was PBMCs. The receptor source for this set is a girl aged 2-10 years in good health and CMV-seropositive.

The chain has TRBV4-1 and TRBJ2-7; maybe TRBD2 (6 bases). With 1 base removed from V and 2 bases from J, the gap between germline ends came to 12 bases. The germline CDR1 and CDR2 sequences are MGHRA and YSYEKL. The CDR3 loop spans 15 amino acids. The chain's CDR3 is CASSQVNRRAYEQYF. CDR3 DNA: TGCGCCAGCAGCCAAGTAAACAGGAGGGCCTACGAGCAGTACTTC.

The J gene is TRBJ2-1, the V gene TRBV28; 10 nucleotides align to TRBD1. The V segment lost 5 bases and the J segment 5 bases; nucleotides outside the gene matches: 9. Germline CDR1 is MDHEN and CDR2 is SYDVKM. The CDR3 totals 16 residues. The CDR3, as DNA: TGTGCCAGCAGTCTCGGGACAGGGGATTACCACAATGAGCAGTTCTTC. It specifies CASSLGTGDYHNEQFF.

The chain recombines TRBV5-1 with TRBJ1-1; possibly TRBD1 for D (6 bases). The CDR3 contains 15 residues. Trimming took 4 bases from V and 1 from J, leaving 14 bases between them. Germline V gene data show CDR1 as SGHRS and CDR2 as YFSETQ. DNA for the CDR3: TGCGCCAGCAGCCCACACGGGACACAGAACACTGAAGCTTTCTTT. This gives the protein CASSPHGTQNTEAFF.

The rearrangement links TRBV10-3 to TRBJ2-5, with TRBD2 matching 13 bases. From germline, CDR1 is ENHRY and CDR2 SYGVKD. This CDR3 has 18 residues. V trimming: 5 bases; J trimming: 0 bases; junction bases outside the gene matches: 9. CDR3 sequence: CAISRQPGLAGYQETQYF. The CDR3 nucleotides are TGTGCCATCAGTCGCCAACCGGGACTAGCGGGGTACCAAGAGACCCAGTACTTC.

The CDR3 nucleotides are TGTGCCAGCAGTGTTACTAGCGCGGGCACAGATACGCAGTATTTT. Protein sequence: CASSVTSAGTDTQYF. V is TRBV6-1 and J is TRBJ2-3; 7 bases map to TRBD2. The CDR3 extends over 15 amino acids. V trimming: 4 bases; J trimming: 1 base; junction bases outside the gene matches: 5. CDR1 is MNHNS, CDR2 SASEGT, per germline.

The V and J genes are TRBV10-3 and TRBJ2-7; 9 bases align to TRBD2. V lost 6 bases, J lost 2 bases, and 5 bases stayed unmatched. Germline CDR1 reads ENHRY; CDR2 reads SYGVKD. This CDR3 has 14 amino acids. CDR3 amino acids: CAISISGSTYEQYF. The CDR3 DNA sequence: TGTGCCATCAGCATTAGCGGGAGCACCTACGAGCAGTACTTC.